These 18 T cell receptor beta chains came from one sample sequenced in a study of T cell responses to AZD1222 COVID-19 vaccine. Profiled with immunoSEQ multiplex PCR; TCRdb holds only in-frame clones, not every one. The sample contains 90,000 to 100,000 clones, 85% to 90% of which appear only once. The sequencing here drew on peripheral blood, taken on day 0 of AZD1222 vaccination. The receptor set was obtained from an adult in good health.

The gene calls are TRBV7-8 and TRBJ1-2; D perhaps matches TRBD1 (6 bases). The CDR3 consists of 17 residues. CDR1 and CDR2 (germline): SGHVS, FQNEAQ. V shed 0 bases and J shed 3 bases, with 17 bases lying between them. CDR3 sequence: CASSLARRGVMDYGYTF. The CDR3 DNA is TGTGCCAGCAGCTTAGCCCGCAGGGGAGTAATGGACTATGGCTACACCTTC.

V and J are TRBV7-2 and TRBJ1-2; TRBD1 matches 7 bases. J was trimmed by 4 bases and V by 3 bases; bases with no gene match: 8. This CDR3 comprises 15 residues. Germline V gene sequence: CDR1 SGHTA, CDR2 FQGNSA. CDR3: CASSLNPGQTYGYTF. Written as DNA, the CDR3 is TGTGCCAGCAGCTTGAATCCGGGACAGACCTATGGCTACACCTTC.

The V gene is TRBV5-6, the J gene TRBJ2-3, with 13 bases matching TRBD2. Germline V CDR1 and CDR2: SGHDT, YYEEEE. The CDR3 extends over 17 amino acids. Germline trimming cut 4 bases from V and 2 bases from J; bases unmatched to any gene: 7. CDR3 in amino acids: CASSPGLAGANTDTQYF. The CDR3 DNA sequence: TGTGCCAGCAGCCCCGGACTAGCGGGGGCGAACACAGATACGCAGTATTTT.

This chain joins TRBV18 and TRBJ1-3, with D possibly matching TRBD1 (5 bases). This CDR3 region has 15 residues. Germline V CDR1 and CDR2: KGHSH, LQKENI. The V end lost 5 bases, the J end lost 0 bases, and 11 bases lay between the germline ends. The CDR3 nucleotides read TGTGCCAGCTCAACAGGAACTAACTCTGGAAACACCATATATTTT. Translation: CASSTGTNSGNTIYF.

The V and J genes are TRBV27 and TRBJ1-4; possibly TRBD1 for D (6 bases). This CDR3 contains 17 residues. V gave up 2 bases and J gave up 8 bases, with 21 bases separating them. In germline, CDR1 is MNHEY, CDR2 SMNVEV (reference sequence). This CDR3 reads CASSLAVRTGAREKLFF. The CDR3 bases are TGTGCCAGCAGTTTAGCCGTCCGGACGGGGGCGAGGGAAAAACTGTTTTTT.

The rearrangement joins TRBV7-3 to TRBJ2-3; 14 bases match TRBD2. Losses at the gene ends were 0 bases for V and 1 base for J; bases not matched to a gene: 12. CDR1 and CDR2 from the germline V gene are SGHTA and FQGTGA. CDR3 length equals 21 residues. CDR3 region: CASSLTPPTSGGARRTDTQYF. In DNA, the CDR3 is TGTGCCAGCAGCTTAACCCCCCCGACTAGCGGGGGGGCCAGGCGCACAGATACGCAGTATTTT.

The chain links TRBV28 to TRBJ1-2; perhaps TRBD1 as D (5 bases). V lost 3 bases and J 4 bases, leaving 12 bases between the germline ends. The germline V gene encodes CDR1 MDHEN and CDR2 SYDVKM. The CDR3 loop spans 14 amino acids. CDR3 sequence reads: CASSLFRQPYGYTF. CDR3 nucleotide sequence: TGTGCCAGCAGTTTGTTCCGACAGCCCTATGGCTACACCTTC.

The V call is TRBV19, the J call TRBJ2-7, with D maybe TRBD1 (6 bases). CDR1 is LNHDA, CDR2 SQIVND, per germline (reference sequence). CDR3 length: 15 residues. The V end was cut by 6 bases, the J end by 1 base, with 16 bases between. CDR3 bases: TGTGCCAGTAGGATGGGTGGACAGAGTTCCTACGAGCAGTACTTC. Residues: CASRMGGQSSYEQYF.

This clone appeared once. V is TRBV4-3 and J is TRBJ1-5, with unresolved D. Germline V gene sequence: CDR1 LGHNA, CDR2 YSLEER. Trimming cost V 1 base and J 4 bases, with 11 bases left between them. CDR3 size: 15 residues. CDR3 sequence (DNA): TGCGCCAGCAGCCAAGTTCTAGGGTTTAATCAGCCCCAGCATTTT. It translates to CASSQVLGFNQPQHF.

J is TRBJ1-5 and V is TRBV6-5, with D uncertain. Deletions cut 6 bases from V and 6 bases from J, with 12 bases between. The CDR3 is made up of 13 amino acids. Germline V gives CDR1 MNHEY, CDR2 SVGAGI. CDR3 region: CASSWRAGQPQHF. CDR3 bases: TGTGCCAGCAGCTGGAGGGCCGGTCAGCCCCAGCATTTT.

The chain uses TRBV7-3 and TRBJ2-2, with a weak D call TRBD1 (5 bases). The V gene's germline CDR1 is SGHTA and CDR2 FQGTGA. The CDR3 extends over 15 amino acids. Trimming left V 4 bases short and J 1 base short, with 10 bases between. As DNA, the CDR3 is TGTGCCAGCAGCTCGCCGACAGAGAACACCGGGGAGCTGTTTTTT. Amino acids: CASSSPTENTGELFF.

This clone was seen just once. This chain links TRBV10-3 with TRBJ2-1, with D unresolved. Germline CDR1 is ENHRY and CDR2 is SYGVKD. CDR3 size: 13 residues. With 3 bases removed from V and 4 bases from J, the gap between germline ends came to 7 bases. The CDR3 bases are TGTGCCATCAGTGAACACCCTTACAATGAGCAGTTCTTC. This codes for CAISEHPYNEQFF.

V is TRBV28 and J is TRBJ2-6; no definite D call. The CDR3 has 13 amino acids. V lost 2 bases to trimming and J lost 2 bases, with 1 base between them. From germline, CDR1 is MDHEN and CDR2 SYDVKM. Written as DNA, the CDR3 is TGTGCCAGCAGTTTACCTGGGGCCAACGTCCTGACTTTC. It encodes CASSLPGANVLTF.

V usage is TRBV7-2 and J usage is TRBJ2-3; 8 bases line up with TRBD2. V lost 7 bases and J lost 6; bases outside the gene matches: 15. The V gene's germline CDR1 is SGHTA and CDR2 FQGNSA. The CDR3 consists of 16 residues. CDR3 region: CASTTGLVTFDDTQYF. The DNA for the CDR3 is TGTGCCAGCACCACGGGACTAGTTACATTTGATGATACGCAGTATTTT.

DNA for the CDR3: TGTGCCAGCTCACCAAGTAGGGAGTTTATAGAGCAGTACTTC. Its translation: CASSPSREFIEQYF. The rearrangement uses TRBV18 and TRBJ2-7; weak D call: TRBD2 (5 bases). Trimming stripped 2 bases from V and 7 bases from J, with 15 bases between. Germline values: CDR1 KGHSH, CDR2 LQKENI. The CDR3 runs to 14 residues.

Regarding this clone: At one of its ends the junction is not consistent with the germline gene, which may arise from a read error. The chain employs TRBV2 and TRBJ1-4; no firm D call. This CDR3 spans 11 amino acids. CDR1 is SNHLY and CDR2 is FYNNEI in the germline V gene. The DNA for the CDR3 is TGTGCCAGCAGGTGGCCTGGCCGTATTGTTTTT. Protein: CASRWPGRIVF.

V and J are TRBV7-2 and TRBJ2-1; TRBD2 agrees at 8 bases. The trim removed 3 bases at V and 6 bases at J, leaving 4 bases unmatched. The CDR3 consists of 14 residues. Germline values: CDR1 SGHTA, CDR2 FQGNSA. CDR3 sequence reads: CASSFLAGINEQFF. CDR3 sequence (DNA): TGTGCCAGCAGCTTCTTAGCGGGGATCAATGAGCAGTTCTTC.

The chain is built from TRBV13 and TRBJ2-7, with 10 bases matching TRBD2. Trimming cost V 2 bases and J 7 bases; bases outside gene matches: 5. The CDR3 is made up of 14 amino acids. Germline loops: CDR1 PRHDT, CDR2 FYEKMQ (reference sequence). The CDR3 reads CASSLLAGEEEQYF. CDR3 coding DNA: TGTGCCAGCAGCTTACTAGCGGGGGAGGAAGAGCAGTACTTC. Supplemented by reference TRBV13 and TRBJ2-7, the full variable domain reads AAGVIQSPRHLIKEKRETATLKCYPIPRHDTVYWYQQGPGQDPQFLISFYEKMQSDKGSIPDRFSAQQFSDYHSELNMSSLELGDSALYFCASSLLAGEEEQYFGPGTRLTVT.